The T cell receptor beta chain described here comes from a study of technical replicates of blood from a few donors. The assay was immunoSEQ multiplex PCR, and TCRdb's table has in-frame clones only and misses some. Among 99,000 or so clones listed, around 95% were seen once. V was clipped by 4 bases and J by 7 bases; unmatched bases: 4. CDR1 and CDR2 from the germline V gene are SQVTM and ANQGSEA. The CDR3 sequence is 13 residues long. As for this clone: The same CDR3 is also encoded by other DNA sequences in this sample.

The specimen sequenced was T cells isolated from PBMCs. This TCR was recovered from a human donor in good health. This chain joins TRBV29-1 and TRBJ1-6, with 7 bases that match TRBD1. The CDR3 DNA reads TGCAGCGTTGCCCGGGACAGCAATTCACCCCTCCACTTT. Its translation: CSVARDSNSPLHF.